The 14 T cell receptor beta chains below all came from one sample that was sequenced in a study of blood T cell repertoires in COVID-19. Assay: immunoSEQ multiplex PCR; the TCRdb copy retains only in-frame clones and omits some. The sample carries roughly 250,000 clones, around nine tenths recorded once. The sequenced material came from PBMCs or T cells enriched from blood (not recorded which). These receptors were collected from a young woman who had recovered from COVID-19.

This chain connects TRBV19 to TRBJ2-2, with TRBD2 matching 13 bases. The trim removed 3 bases at V and 6 bases at J, leaving 4 bases unmatched. In germline, CDR1 is LNHDA, CDR2 SQIVND (reference sequence). The CDR3 has 16 amino acids. The CDR3 here is CASSMPGLAGSGELFF. The CDR3 DNA reads as TGTGCCAGTAGTATGCCGGGACTAGCGGGATCCGGGGAGCTGTTTTTT.

V is TRBV14 and J is TRBJ1-2; perhaps TRBD1 as D (6 bases). CDR3 length: 15 amino acids. Germline assignment: CDR1 SGHDN and CDR2 FVKESK. V dropped 2 bases and J dropped 7 bases, with 17 bases sitting between them. The CDR3 DNA reads as TGTGCCAGCAGCCAAAATACACAGGGAATTGGTGGCTACACCTTC. It encodes CASSQNTQGIGGYTF.

This clone was recorded once. The chain carries TRBV2 and TRBJ2-5; 11 nucleotides line up with TRBD1. The length of the CDR3 is 15 residues. V was clipped by 3 bases and J by 3 bases; unmatched bases: 3. The germline V gene encodes CDR1 SNHLY and CDR2 FYNNEI. CDR3 sequence: CASSEDRGQEETQYF. Here the CDR3 DNA reads TGTGCCAGCAGTGAGGACAGGGGGCAGGAAGAGACCCAGTACTTC. The full variable domain, rest sourced from reference TRBV2 and TRBJ2-5, is EPEVTQTPSHQVTQMGQEVILRCVPISNHLYFYWYRQILGQKVEFLVSFYNNEISEKSEIFDDQFSVERPDGSNFTLKIRSTKLEDSAMYFCASSEDRGQEETQYFGPGTRLLVL.

V and J are TRBV19 and TRBJ1-2; 7 bases line up with TRBD1. Germline V gene data show CDR1 as LNHDA and CDR2 as SQIVND (reference sequence). After removal of 5 bases from V and 4 bases from J, the junction contained 13 bases not matched to a gene. This CDR3 has 16 amino acids. The CDR3 region has the DNA TGTGCCAGTAGTCGAGTGTCAGGGGGTTTTGCCTATGGCTACACCTTC. Residues: CASSRVSGGFAYGYTF.

The rearrangement uses TRBV20-1 and TRBJ2-7; 7 nucleotides agree with TRBD1. Germline V lookup: CDR1 DFQATT, CDR2 SNEGSKA (reference sequence). V trimming: 3 bases; J trimming: 2 bases; junction bases outside the gene matches: 7. This CDR3 is 14 amino acids long. The CDR3 sequence is CSASFGTATYEQYF. CDR3 coding DNA: TGCAGTGCTAGTTTCGGGACAGCAACCTACGAGCAGTACTTC.

This chain joins TRBV4-1 and TRBJ2-7, with 7 bases lining up with TRBD1. Germline trimming cut 1 base from V and 3 bases from J; bases unmatched to any gene: 6. CDR3 length: 15 residues. CDR1 and CDR2 (germline): MGHRA, YSYEKL. Written as DNA, the CDR3 is TGCGCCAGCAGCCAAGGACAGGGAAGCTTCTACGAGCAGTACTTC. Translating gives CASSQGQGSFYEQYF.

CDR3 coding DNA: TGTGCCAGTAGTACAGGGGCAACTAATGAAAAACTGTTTTTT. Protein: CASSTGATNEKLFF. J is TRBJ1-4 and V is TRBV19; perhaps TRBD1 as D (6 bases). CDR3 length: 14 residues. V was trimmed by 4 bases and J by 0 bases, leaving 6 bases between them. Germline CDR1 LNHDA, CDR2 SQIVND (reference sequence).

This chain connects TRBV18 to TRBJ1-5; D remains unclear. Germline V gives CDR1 KGHSH, CDR2 LQKENI. Trimming shortened V by 6 bases and J by 2 bases, and 14 bases separated the two germline ends. The CDR3 extends over 15 amino acids. This CDR3 is CASSYGPVGNQPQHF. Written as DNA, the CDR3 is TGTGCCAGCTCCTACGGTCCCGTAGGCAATCAGCCCCAGCATTTT.

The rearrangement joins TRBV18 to TRBJ1-2, with 7 positions matching TRBD1. This CDR3 is 13 amino acids long. In germline, CDR1 is KGHSH, CDR2 LQKENI. The ends lost 3 bases at V and 5 bases at J; junction bases unmatched: 3. The CDR3 here is CASSPTGWYGYTF. CDR3 in DNA: TGTGCCAGCTCACCGACAGGGTGGTATGGCTACACCTTC.

The chain links TRBV5-5 to TRBJ1-4, with 7 nucleotides matching TRBD1. V gave up 3 bases and J gave up 1 base; unmatched junction bases: 6. This CDR3 region has 16 residues. Germline loops: CDR1 SGHKS, CDR2 YYEKEE (reference sequence). CDR3 region: CASSWSYRGTNEKLFF. CDR3 nucleotide sequence: TGTGCCAGCAGCTGGTCCTACAGGGGAACTAATGAAAAACTGTTTTTT.

This clone was seen once. The V gene is TRBV2, the J gene TRBJ1-5; D is perhaps TRBD1 (5 bases). V was pared by 6 bases and J by 4 bases, with 10 bases between. Germline loops: CDR1 SNHLY, CDR2 FYNNEI. The CDR3 runs 13 residues. CDR3 protein: CASRTEPNQPQHF. Here the CDR3 DNA reads TGTGCCAGCAGGACAGAACCTAATCAGCCCCAGCATTTT.

The V and J genes are TRBV27 and TRBJ2-1, with TRBD2 as a possible D gene (5 bases). Trimming took off 0 bases at V and 10 bases at J, with 13 bases between the two ends. CDR1 and CDR2 (germline): MNHEY, SMNVEV (reference sequence). The CDR3 is made up of 14 amino acids. The CDR3 nucleotides read TGTGCCAGCAGTTTATCGTTTCCGGGGAGCGAGCAGTTCTTC. It yields the protein CASSLSFPGSEQFF.

The CDR3 DNA reads TGTGCCAGCAGTGAAAGGAGGGCGTCTGGGGCCAACGTCCTGACTTTC. This encodes CASSERRASGANVLTF. V is TRBV6-4 and J is TRBJ2-6; D is perhaps TRBD2 (6 bases). The germline V and J ends were trimmed by 3 bases and 1 base, with 10 bases remaining between them. The CDR3 is 16 residues long. Germline V lookup: CDR1 MRHNA, CDR2 SNTAGT.

The rearrangement links TRBV18 to TRBJ1-4, with a tentative D call TRBD1 (6 bases). The CDR3 has 16 amino acids. CDR1 and CDR2 from the germline V gene are KGHSH and LQKENI. The germline V and J ends were trimmed by 4 bases and 3 bases, with 15 bases remaining between them. This CDR3 reads CASSQRTGLANEKLFF. In nucleotides, the CDR3 is TGTGCCAGCTCACAACGAACAGGGTTAGCTAATGAAAAACTGTTTTTT.